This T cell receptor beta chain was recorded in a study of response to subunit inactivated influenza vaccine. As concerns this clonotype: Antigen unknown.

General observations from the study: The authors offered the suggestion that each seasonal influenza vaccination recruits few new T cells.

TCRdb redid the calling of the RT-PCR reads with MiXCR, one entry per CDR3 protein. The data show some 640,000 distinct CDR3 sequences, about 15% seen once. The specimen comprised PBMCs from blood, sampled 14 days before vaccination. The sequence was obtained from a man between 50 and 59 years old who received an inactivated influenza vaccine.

The CDR3 is CASSQSDIVADGYTF. CDR3 nucleotides: TGTGCCAGCTCACAATCCGATATAGTGGCAGATGGCTACACCTTC. This chain joins TRBV18 and TRBJ1-2; no clear D. This CDR3 comprises 15 residues. Germline V gives CDR1 KGHSH, CDR2 LQKENI. Trimming stripped 4 bases from V and 6 bases from J, with 18 bases between.